The 30 T cell receptor beta chains in this list originate from one sample, sequenced in a study of human T cells and chemical hapten exposure. Time point of the sample: pre-sensitization, week 0. The treatment denotes: therapeutic diphenylcyclopropenone sensitization with weekly scalp DPC. TCRdb re-analysed the RACE reads in MiXCR, keeping a single row per CDR3 protein. The sample holds around 300,000 distinct CDR3 sequences, around 5.5% seen once. The starting material was whole blood, obtained in connection with sensitization to the hapten diphenylcyclopropenone (DPC). The receptors were sampled from a woman between 18 and 29 years old with alopecia areata. Some clones in this sample may be carry-over from other donors' samples.

In its sample, this clonotype was seen a few times. Its ends do not fully match the called genes, so a read error is possible. The chain is built from TRBV20-1 and TRBJ1-4; 9 bases align to TRBD1. This CDR3 contains 17 residues. The germline CDR1 and CDR2 sequences are DFQATT and SNEGSKA (reference sequence). As DNA, the CDR3 is TGCAGTGCTCGAGATTCCGGGACAGGGAGGACTAATGAAAAACTGTTTTTT. It is translated as CSARDSGTGRTNEKLFF.

This clonotype was recorded a few times. J is TRBJ1-1 and V is TRBV18; D unclear. In germline, CDR1 is KGHSH, CDR2 LQKENI. CDR3 size: 12 residues. V lost 1 base and J lost 8, with 8 bases in between. CDR3 nucleotides: TGTGCCAGCTCACCACGGGAAGGGGAAGCTTTCTTT. Translated, it gives CASSPREGEAFF.

This clonotype was seen repeatedly, ten times or more. The V call is TRBV11-3, the J call TRBJ2-3, with 12 bases that match TRBD2. V lost 5 bases and J lost 0; bases outside the gene matches: 9. The CDR3 contains 18 residues. Germline values: CDR1 SGHNT, CDR2 YENEEA. The CDR3 nucleotides read TGTGCCAGCAGCCTAAGGACTAGCGGGACTACTAGCACAGATACGCAGTATTTT. Protein sequence: CASSLRTSGTTSTDTQYF.

This clonotype appeared a few times. V usage is TRBV5-6 and J usage is TRBJ1-5; possibly TRBD1 for D (5 bases). V lost 4 bases to trimming and J lost 3 bases, with 14 bases between them. This CDR3 spans 15 amino acids. CDR1 SGHDT and CDR2 YYEEEE come from the germline V gene. This CDR3 is CASSQGPGSNQPQHF. CDR3 bases: TGTGCCAGCAGCCAGGGCCCGGGTTCCAATCAGCCCCAGCATTTT.

This clonotype occurred a few times. The V and J genes are TRBV19 and TRBJ1-1; no definite D call. Germline CDR1 reads LNHDA; CDR2 reads SQIVND (reference sequence). There are 13 residues in the CDR3. V was cut by 1 base and J by 6 bases, with 9 bases left in between. The CDR3 loop is CASSIGRLSEAFF. The CDR3 bases are TGTGCCAGTAGTATAGGTCGGCTCTCTGAAGCTTTCTTT.

This clonotype was counted many times. V and J are TRBV4-3 and TRBJ1-1, with D unresolved. The CDR3 consists of 13 residues. V was pared by 0 bases and J by 12 bases, with 14 bases between. CDR1 LGHNA and CDR2 YSLEER come from the germline V gene. The CDR3 is CASSQEGHGRSFF. In nucleotides, the CDR3 is TGCGCCAGCAGCCAAGAGGGCCACGGGAGGTCTTTCTTT.

This chain connects TRBV7-9 to TRBJ1-4; D not certain. Trimming took off 0 bases at V and 8 bases at J, with 13 bases between the two ends. The CDR3 spans 15 residues. Germline V lookup: CDR1 SEHNR, CDR2 FQNEAQ (reference sequence). Written as DNA, the CDR3 is TGTGCCAGCAGCTTAGCGGGAAACGGCCTCGAAAAACTGTTTTTT. As protein: CASSLAGNGLEKLFF.

This clonotype was seen at least ten times. The gene calls are TRBV18 and TRBJ1-2; no reliable D call. This CDR3 is built from 13 residues. Trimming took 8 bases from V and 3 from J, leaving 13 bases between them. Per the germline V gene, CDR1 is KGHSH and CDR2 is LQKENI. As DNA, the CDR3 is TGTGCCAGCAGCCCCTCAGGCGACTATGGCTACACCTTC. Translating gives CASSPSGDYGYTF.

This clonotype was found many times. The V and J genes are TRBV2 and TRBJ1-1; perhaps TRBD1 as D (5 bases). The CDR3 is made up of 14 amino acids. Trimming took 6 bases from V and 0 from J, leaving 11 bases between them. The germline V gene has CDR1 SNHLY and CDR2 FYNNEI. Here the CDR3 reads CASRGPALNTEAFF. The CDR3 DNA is TGTGCCAGCAGGGGGCCGGCGCTGAACACTGAAGCTTTCTTT.

This clonotype was recorded many times. V and J are TRBV20-1 and TRBJ2-1; D not resolved. The CDR3 extends over 18 amino acids. The germline V and J ends were trimmed by 1 base and 0 bases, with 19 bases remaining between them. Germline assignment: CDR1 DFQATT and CDR2 SNEGSKA (reference sequence). The CDR3 DNA follows: TGCAGTGCTAGAGTTCCGGGCGGCGCCGACCGCTCCTACAATGAGCAGTTCTTC. This sequence encodes CSARVPGGADRSYNEQFF.

This clonotype was seen many times. J is TRBJ2-1 and V is TRBV13, with a weak D call TRBD2 (5 bases). Germline assignment: CDR1 PRHDT and CDR2 FYEKMQ (reference sequence). The CDR3 runs to 14 residues. V lost 2 bases to trimming and J lost 9 bases, with 14 bases between them. CDR3 protein: CASSLRLIDGEQFF. For the CDR3, the DNA is TGTGCCAGCAGCTTAAGACTAATAGACGGTGAGCAGTTCTTC.

This clonotype has only a few counts. The chain couples TRBV7-9 to TRBJ2-5, with TRBD1 as a possible D gene (7 bases). The ends were cut back, 6 bases at V and 5 bases at J, with 16 bases in the middle. CDR3 length: 14 amino acids. In germline, CDR1 is SEHNR, CDR2 FQNEAQ (reference sequence). Written as DNA, the CDR3 is TGTGCCAGCAGTGACAGGGTCCGGGGGGAGACCCAGTACTTC. Translating it yields CASSDRVRGETQYF.

This clonotype was counted many times. V and J are TRBV6-1 and TRBJ1-5; 10 bases match TRBD1. Per germline, CDR1 MNHNS and CDR2 SASEGT. J lost 6 bases, V lost 7 bases, and 6 bases had no gene match. There are 14 residues in the CDR3. CDR3: CASTYGQGVQPQHF. The DNA for the CDR3 is TGTGCCAGCACCTATGGACAGGGGGTTCAGCCCCAGCATTTT.

This clonotype was observed at least ten times. The chain carries TRBV7-2 and TRBJ2-5; 7 positions agree with TRBD1. V lost 5 bases and J lost 1; bases outside the gene matches: 7. The germline CDR1 and CDR2 sequences are SGHTA and FQGNSA. The CDR3 extends over 15 amino acids. The CDR3 DNA reads as TGTGCCAGCAGCCTGGTAGGACAGGTCCAAGAGACCCAGTACTTC. It is translated as CASSLVGQVQETQYF.

This clonotype was counted at least ten times. The chain recombines TRBV4-3 with TRBJ2-3, with 7 nucleotides matching TRBD1. V lost 4 bases, J lost 1 base, and 8 bases stayed unmatched. This CDR3 comprises 16 residues. CDR1 is LGHNA and CDR2 is YSLEER in the germline V gene. Here the CDR3 reads CASSRLTGSRTDTQYF. CDR3 DNA sequence: TGCGCCAGCAGCCGCTTGACAGGGTCTCGCACAGATACGCAGTATTTT.

In its sample, this clonotype was seen a few times. The chain recombines TRBV7-2 with TRBJ1-3; no definite D call. V was clipped by 3 bases and J by 8 bases, with 11 bases between them. Germline values: CDR1 SGHTA, CDR2 FQGNSA. The CDR3 covers 13 residues. In DNA form, the CDR3 reads TGTGCCAGCAGCTTTGGGGTTTACGACACCATATATTTT. This gives the protein CASSFGVYDTIYF. The entire variable domain, with the rest obtained from reference TRBV7-2 and TRBJ1-3, is as follows: GAGVSQSPSNKVTEKGKDVELRCDPISGHTALYWYRQSLGQGLEFLIYFQGNSAPDKSGLPSDRFSAERTGGSVSTLTIQRTQQEDSAVYLCASSFGVYDTIYFGEGSWLTVV.

The chain couples TRBV29-1 to TRBJ2-5, with 9 bases matching TRBD1. The junction had 4 bases not matched to a gene; V was cut back by 6 bases and J by 5 bases. CDR1 and CDR2 from the germline V gene are SQVTM and ANQGSEA. The CDR3 spans 12 residues. As DNA, the CDR3 is TGCAGCGTCTTCACAGGGGGCGAGACCCAGTACTTC. Encoded protein: CSVFTGGETQYF.

CDR3 region: CASSQERLTDTQYF. The CDR3 nucleotides read TGCGCCAGCAGCCAAGAACGGCTCACAGATACGCAGTATTTT. This chain uses TRBV4-3 with TRBJ2-3, with no clear D. Germline V gene data show CDR1 as LGHNA and CDR2 as YSLEER. The V gene lost 0 bases and the J gene lost 2 bases, with 6 bases spanning the gap. The CDR3 has 14 amino acids.

In this sample, this clonotype turned up many times. The V call is TRBV7-2, the J call TRBJ1-1, with D possibly being TRBD1 (5 bases). The germline V and J ends were trimmed by 4 bases and 2 bases, with 17 bases remaining between them. In germline, CDR1 is SGHTA, CDR2 FQGNSA. The CDR3 has 16 amino acids. The CDR3 DNA reads TGTGCCAGCAGCTCGCACTACGACAGCCCAAACACTGAAGCTTTCTTT. Translation: CASSSHYDSPNTEAFF.

This clonotype was detected ten times or more. The chain couples TRBV3-1 to TRBJ2-7; D gene uncertain. Deletions cut 7 bases from V and 6 bases from J, with 10 bases between. CDR1 is LGHDT, CDR2 YNNKEL, per germline (reference sequence). This CDR3 has 11 residues. The DNA for the CDR3 is TGTGCCAGCACCGCCGGCCTCGAGCAGTACTTC. This encodes CASTAGLEQYF.

This clonotype occurred many times. This chain uses TRBV20-1 with TRBJ1-6, with D perhaps matching TRBD1 (6 bases). Per the germline V gene, CDR1 is DFQATT and CDR2 is SNEGSKA (reference sequence). V gave up 1 base and J gave up 7 bases, with 14 bases separating them. The CDR3 extends over 15 amino acids. CDR3 sequence: CSARAPQGTNSPLHF. The CDR3 coding sequence is TGCAGTGCTAGAGCCCCCCAGGGGACGAATTCACCCCTCCACTTT.

The chain is built from TRBV12-3 or TRBV12-4 and TRBJ1-2; 7 bases are a match to TRBD1. V lost 9 bases and J lost 4; bases outside the gene matches: 8. This CDR3 is built from 13 residues. The CDR3 DNA reads as TGTGCCAGTAGGGACAGTTCCTCCTATGGCTACACCTTC. It encodes CASRDSSSYGYTF.

This clonotype appeared many times. This chain joins TRBV12-3 or TRBV12-4 and TRBJ2-3, with 7 positions matching TRBD2. Trimming removed 6 bases from V and 3 bases from J; junction bases left unmatched: 6. The CDR3 length is 14 residues. The CDR3 sequence is CASRRGVGTDTQYF. CDR3 DNA sequence: TGTGCCAGCAGACGGGGGGTCGGGACAGATACGCAGTATTTT.

V and J are TRBV12-3 or TRBV12-4 and TRBJ1-2; TRBD1 aligns across 8 bases. This CDR3 has 15 amino acids. V lost 6 bases to trimming and J lost 1 base; unmatched junction nucleotides: 7. The CDR3 bases are TGTGCCAGCAGCCCCGACAGGGGAATTAACTATGGCTACACCTTC. Its translation: CASSPDRGINYGYTF.

This clonotype occurred many times. The V and J genes are TRBV29-1 and TRBJ2-1; D may match TRBD1 or TRBD2 (6 bases each). The CDR3 is 14 residues long. Germline V CDR1 and CDR2: SQVTM, ANQGSEA. V lost 6 bases and J 1 base, leaving 13 bases between the germline ends. In DNA form, the CDR3 reads TGCAGCGTCGTTTGGGGGGCTTCCTACAATGAGCAGTTCTTC. Translating gives CSVVWGASYNEQFF.

This clonotype was seen only a few times. The genes are TRBV13 and TRBJ1-1; TRBD1 matches 7 bases. Germline V gene lookup returns CDR1 PRHDT and CDR2 FYEKMQ (reference sequence). The CDR3 contains 14 residues. V lost 4 bases and J lost 4; bases outside the gene matches: 6. CDR3 loop: CASSSGTAGTEAFF. The CDR3 DNA is TGTGCCAGCAGCTCGGGGACAGCTGGCACTGAAGCTTTCTTT.

This clonotype showed up just a few times. The CDR3 here is CASSSPTGGSIYGYTF. DNA for the CDR3: TGTGCCAGCAGCTCCCCAACAGGGGGCAGTATCTATGGCTACACCTTC. This chain uses TRBV7-2 with TRBJ1-2, with 9 bases fitting TRBD1. Losses at the gene ends were 4 bases for V and 4 bases for J; bases not matched to a gene: 10. The CDR3 spans 16 residues. Germline V gene sequence: CDR1 SGHTA, CDR2 FQGNSA.

This clonotype was found many times. As DNA, the CDR3 is TGTGCCAGCAGCGTAGGGGAATCCTATAATTCACCCCTCCACTTT. Its translation is CASSVGESYNSPLHF. This sequence joins TRBV9 and TRBJ1-6, with D uncertain. V was shortened by 0 bases and J by 1 base, with 5 bases between the two germline ends. The CDR3 is 15 residues long. CDR1 and CDR2 from the germline V gene are SGDLS and YYNGEE.

There are a few counts of this clonotype. The CDR3 sequence: CSAAGGTYEQYF. In nucleotides, the CDR3 is TGCAGCGCTGCAGGGGGCACCTACGAGCAGTACTTC. The chain has TRBV29-1 and TRBJ2-7; 8 bases line up with TRBD1. This CDR3 spans 12 amino acids. Germline loops: CDR1 SQVTM, CDR2 ANQGSEA. After removal of 7 bases from V and 2 bases from J, the junction contained 4 bases not matched to a gene.

This chain uses TRBV2 with TRBJ1-5; weak D call: TRBD1 (5 bases). The ends were cut back, 6 bases at V and 6 bases at J, with 12 bases in the middle. This CDR3 is built from 13 residues. Germline V lookup: CDR1 SNHLY, CDR2 FYNNEI. The CDR3 protein is CASSPGIAQPQHF. As DNA, the CDR3 is TGTGCCAGCAGCCCAGGGATCGCTCAGCCCCAGCATTTT.